These 19 T cell receptor beta chains were sequenced from one sample in a study of T cell responses to AZD1222 COVID-19 vaccine. Generated by immunoSEQ multiplex PCR, the TCRdb table keeps only in-frame clones and is missing some. The table includes 95,000 to 150,000 clones, around 92% detected once. This specimen consisted of peripheral blood, obtained on day 0 of AZD1222 vaccination. The source is an adult in good health.

The V and J genes are TRBV7-6 and TRBJ2-3; TRBD2 matches 10 bases. This CDR3 contains 17 residues. CDR1 SGHVS and CDR2 FNYEAQ come from the germline V gene. The V gene end was trimmed by 2 bases and the J gene end by 4 bases; junction bases not matched to a gene: 9. The CDR3 protein is CASSLWRSGGAADTQYF. In nucleotides, the CDR3 is TGTGCCAGCAGCTTATGGCGCAGCGGGGGGGCGGCAGATACGCAGTATTTT.

CDR3 sequence reads: CASSTSTGPGYTF. The CDR3, as DNA: TGTGCCAGTAGTACATCGACAGGGCCTGGCTACACCTTC. The genes are TRBV19 and TRBJ1-2; 7 bases are a match to TRBD1. The trim removed 4 bases at V and 7 bases at J, leaving 6 bases unmatched. Germline CDR1 and CDR2: LNHDA and SQIVND (reference sequence). CDR3 length equals 13 residues.

This chain joins TRBV6-5 and TRBJ1-5; D ambiguous. V was trimmed by 2 bases and J by 7 bases, leaving 15 bases between them. The CDR3 is made up of 15 amino acids. Looked up from germline, CDR1 is MNHEY and CDR2 is SVGAGI. CDR3 loop: CASSYGQDSGQPQHF. The CDR3 bases are TGTGCCAGCAGTTACGGGCAGGATAGTGGCCAGCCCCAGCATTTT.

This clone has more than one count but fewer than ten. V usage is TRBV7-9 and J usage is TRBJ1-2, with TRBD1 matching 8 bases. Germline CDR1 is SEHNR and CDR2 is FQNEAQ (reference sequence). This CDR3 comprises 16 residues. With V trimmed by 0 bases and J by 4 bases, 7 bases remained unmatched. CDR3 loop: CASSLASGGRGYGYTF. The CDR3 coding sequence is TGTGCCAGCAGCTTAGCATCAGGGGGCAGGGGCTATGGCTACACCTTC.

The CDR3 DNA sequence: TGTGCCAGCAGCAAACAGGGAGAGCGCTCACCCCTCCACTTT. The encoded protein is CASSKQGERSPLHF. The genes are TRBV6-6 and TRBJ1-6; tentatively, D is TRBD1 (6 bases). V lost 6 bases to trimming and J lost 10 bases, with 16 bases between them. The CDR3 sequence is 14 residues long. Germline-derived CDR1 and CDR2 are MNHNY and SVGAGI (reference sequence).

The CDR3 DNA is TGTGCCAGCGGCATTGGGCAGAGGGACACTGAAGCTTTCTTT. It specifies CASGIGQRDTEAFF. The chain employs TRBV2 and TRBJ1-1, with unresolved D. CDR1 is SNHLY, CDR2 FYNNEI, per germline. Trimming removed 8 bases at V and 3 bases at J, with 16 bases between. The CDR3 extends over 14 amino acids.

Concerning this clone itself: No conserved phenylalanine or tryptophan ends this CDR3, so it is likely a read error. The limits of the CDR3 on the DNA are not certain, so only TCRdb's listed CDR3 is given. This rearrangement joins TRBV3-1 (or the pseudogene TRBV3-2) to TRBJ2-6; the tabulated D call, TRBD2, remains unverified against the DNA. Germline V gene sequence: CDR1 LGHDT, CDR2 YNNKEL (reference sequence). The CDR3 spans 19 residues, counting both ends. This CDR3 is CASSQVSSSGRTPFRVSGG.

This sequence joins TRBV7-8 and TRBJ2-2, with no clear D. The CDR3 contains 16 residues. The germline V gene has CDR1 SGHVS and CDR2 FQNEAQ. Trimming took off 2 bases at V and 0 bases at J, with 10 bases between the two ends. The CDR3 bases are TGTGCCAGCAGCTTACGGGCAGGATCGAACACCGGGGAGCTGTTTTTT. Its translation is CASSLRAGSNTGELFF. The whole variable domain, filled in from reference TRBV7-8 and TRBJ2-2, reads GAGVSQSPRYKVAKRGQDVALRCDPISGHVSLFWYQQALGQGPEFLTYFQNEAQLDKSGLPSDRFFAERPEGSVSTLKIQRTQQEDSAVYLCASSLRAGSNTGELFFGEGSRLTVL.

As for this clone: This CDR3 is also generated by other DNA sequences in the sample. The gene calls are TRBV12-3 or TRBV12-4 and TRBJ1-3; weak D call: TRBD1 (6 bases). The CDR3 consists of 13 residues. V was cut by 9 bases and J by 9 bases, with 18 bases left in between. The CDR3 DNA follows: TGTGCCAGTTGTCGCTCCGAGGGGGGCACCATATATTTT. Protein product: CASCRSEGGTIYF.

J is TRBJ2-1 and V is TRBV7-9, with 8 bases matching TRBD1. The germline CDR1 and CDR2 sequences are SEHNR and FQNEAQ (reference sequence). This CDR3 has 11 residues. The V gene end was trimmed by 11 bases and the J gene end by 9 bases; junction bases not matched to a gene: 6. Here the CDR3 reads CAFNRGSEQFF. The CDR3 DNA sequence: TGTGCCTTCAACAGGGGGAGTGAGCAGTTCTTC.

This chain links TRBV3-1 (or the pseudogene TRBV3-2) with TRBJ1-6; the D is unclear. Trimming shortened V by 0 bases and J by 2 bases, and 11 bases separated the two germline ends. CDR3 length: 17 amino acids. Per the germline V gene, CDR1 is LGHDT and CDR2 is YNNKEL (reference sequence). CDR3 residues: CASSQEYLGTYNSPLHF. CDR3 DNA: TGTGCCAGCAGCCAAGAATATTTGGGTACCTATAATTCACCCCTCCACTTT.

The chain recombines TRBV6-5 with TRBJ1-3; D is unresolved. The CDR3 totals 15 residues. Trimming took off 11 bases at V and 0 bases at J, with 17 bases between the two ends. Germline V lookup: CDR1 MNHEY, CDR2 SVGAGI. CDR3 sequence reads: CAVSRTGHSGNTIYF. The DNA of the CDR3 is TGTGCCGTATCCCGAACGGGCCACTCTGGAAACACCATATATTTT.

The CDR3: CASTPGHNTEAFF. CDR3 bases: TGCGCCAGCACCCCGGGACACAACACTGAAGCTTTCTTT. V is TRBV5-1 and J is TRBJ1-1; possible D gene TRBD1, 6 bases. V was trimmed by 6 bases and J by 2 bases, leaving 11 bases between them. The CDR3 covers 13 residues. Germline V gene data show CDR1 as SGHRS and CDR2 as YFSETQ.

The V and J genes are TRBV4-3 and TRBJ2-7; no reliable D call. The CDR3 runs 15 residues. Germline CDR1 and CDR2: LGHNA and YSLEER. The ends were cut back, 1 base at V and 0 bases at J, with 10 bases in the middle. CDR3 nucleotide sequence: TGCGCCAGCAGCCAAGCCAGCGACTCCTCCTACGAGCAGTACTTC. Residues: CASSQASDSSYEQYF.

The chain recombines TRBV13 with TRBJ1-1; TRBD1 matches at 7 bases. Germline V gene sequence: CDR1 PRHDT, CDR2 FYEKMQ (reference sequence). V trimming: 5 bases; J trimming: 9 bases; junction bases outside the gene matches: 18. There are 16 residues in the CDR3. The chain's CDR3 is CASSPGGGGGVVKAFF. The DNA of the CDR3 is TGTGCCAGCAGCCCTGGGGGAGGGGGCGGCGTTGTGAAAGCTTTCTTT. Combining the CDR3 with reference TRBV13 and TRBJ1-1 gives the whole variable domain AAGVIQSPRHLIKEKRETATLKCYPIPRHDTVYWYQQGPGQDPQFLISFYEKMQSDKGSIPDRFSAQQFSDYHSELNMSSLELGDSALYFCASSPGGGGGVVKAFFGQGTRLTVV.

The chain links TRBV18 to TRBJ2-3; 8 bases match TRBD1. Germline CDR1 KGHSH, CDR2 LQKENI. The CDR3 is 17 residues long. The trim removed 2 bases at V and 5 bases at J, leaving 12 bases unmatched. The CDR3 region has the DNA TGTGCCAGCTCACCAGATGTCCGGGACAGGTCGTTAGATACGCAGTATTTT. As protein: CASSPDVRDRSLDTQYF.

This clone has just one count. This chain connects TRBV7-9 to TRBJ1-2, with a weak D call TRBD1 (5 bases). This CDR3 region has 16 residues. The germline V gene has CDR1 SEHNR and CDR2 FQNEAQ (reference sequence). Trimming pared 3 bases from V and 2 bases from J, leaving 16 bases between. The CDR3 DNA is TGTGCCAGCAGCTTGTCCCAGGGCGCGGCGAACTATGGCTACACCTTC. It codes for CASSLSQGAANYGYTF.

J is TRBJ2-3 and V is TRBV5-1, with a possible D match to TRBD2 (5 bases). The CDR3 length is 17 residues. The germline V and J ends were trimmed by 4 bases and 4 bases, with 22 bases remaining between them. Germline values: CDR1 SGHRS, CDR2 YFSETQ. The CDR3 reads CASSAVGLAGSSDTQYF. The CDR3 DNA reads TGCGCCAGCAGCGCGGTGGGTCTAGCCGGATCCTCAGATACGCAGTATTTT. The variable domain in full, with the rest retrieved from reference TRBV5-1 and TRBJ2-3, is KAGVTQTPRYLIKTRGQQVTLSCSPISGHRSVSWYQQTPGQGLQFLFEYFSETQRNKGNFPGRFSGRQFSNSRSEMNVSTLELGDSALYLCASSAVGLAGSSDTQYFGPGTRLTVL.

The genes are TRBV15 and TRBJ2-2, with D perhaps matching TRBD1 (5 bases). Trimming removed 1 base from V and 1 base from J, with 7 bases in between. The CDR3 extends over 15 amino acids. Germline V gene data show CDR1 as LNHNV and CDR2 as YYDKDF (reference sequence). CDR3 loop: CATSRVRGNTGELFF. In nucleotides, the CDR3 is TGTGCCACCAGCAGAGTTAGGGGGAACACCGGGGAGCTGTTTTTT.